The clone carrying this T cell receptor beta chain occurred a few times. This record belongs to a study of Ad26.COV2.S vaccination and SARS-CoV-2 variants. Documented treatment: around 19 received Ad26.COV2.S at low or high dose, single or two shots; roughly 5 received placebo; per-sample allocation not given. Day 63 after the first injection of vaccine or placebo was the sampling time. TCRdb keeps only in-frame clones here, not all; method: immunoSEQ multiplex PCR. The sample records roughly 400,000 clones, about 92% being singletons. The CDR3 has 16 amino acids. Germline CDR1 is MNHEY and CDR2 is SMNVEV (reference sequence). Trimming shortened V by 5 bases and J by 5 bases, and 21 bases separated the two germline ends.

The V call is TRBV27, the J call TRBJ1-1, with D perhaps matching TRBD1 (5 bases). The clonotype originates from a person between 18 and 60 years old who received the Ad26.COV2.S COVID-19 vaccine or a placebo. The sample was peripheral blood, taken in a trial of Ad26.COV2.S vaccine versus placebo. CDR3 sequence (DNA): TGTGCCAGCAGTCCGATCCGGTGGGGGATTCGGACTGAAGCTTTCTTT. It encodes CASSPIRWGIRTEAFF.